The rows below give T cell receptor beta chains drawn from one sample of a study of blood T cell repertoires in COVID-19. Data came from immunoSEQ multiplex PCR; TCRdb stores just in-frame clones and leaves some out. The repertoire holds 150,000 to 200,000 clones, roughly 86% seen once, with 3.9% in the top ten. Sequenced input: peripheral blood. Every receptor here comes from a woman aged 55-70 years who had recovered from COVID-19. Each CDR3 is given with its conserved first and last residue. D genes are given only for firm matches. Only some rows state a clone size, as once, few, many or a class for expanded clones.

size	V	D	J	CDR3	DNA
few	TRBV28	NA	TRBJ2-7	CASSTSGVNTYEQYF	TGTGCCAGCAGCACTAGTGGGGTAAACACCTACGAGCAGTACTTC
NA	TRBV5-6	NA	TRBJ2-1	CASSPVGGSYNEQFF	TGTGCCAGCAGTCCCGTTGGAGGATCCTACAATGAGCAGTTCTTC
NA	TRBV6-5	TRBD1	TRBJ2-7	CASSNDRVGGQYF	TGTGCCAGCAGTAATGACAGGGTGGGCGGGCAGTACTTC
NA	TRBV5-1	NA	TRBJ2-1	CASSVERVHEQFF	TGCGCCAGCAGCGTTGAGAGGGTCCATGAGCAGTTCTTC
NA	TRBV5-1	TRBD1	TRBJ2-1	CASSIGTDNEQFF	TGCGCCAGCAGCATCGGGACAGACAATGAGCAGTTCTTC
NA	TRBV7-2	TRBD2	TRBJ2-4	CASSSGGGKNIQYF	TGTGCCAGCAGCTCTGGGGGGGGTAAAAACATTCAGTACTTC
NA	TRBV7-9	TRBD1	TRBJ1-2	CASSQSTGRNGYTF	TGTGCCAGCAGCCAGTCGACAGGGCGGAATGGCTACACCTTC
NA	TRBV14	NA	TRBJ2-5	CASSQVPGFGREAQYF	TGTGCCAGCAGCCAAGTCCCGGGTTTCGGTCGAGAGGCCCAGTACTTC
NA	TRBV6-5	TRBD1	TRBJ1-5	CASSPGQGLGQPQHF	TGTGCCAGCAGCCCGGGACAGGGACTGGGTCAGCCCCAGCATTTT
NA	TRBV24-1	NA	TRBJ2-3	CATGRGKGGTDTQYF	TGTGCCACGGGACGCGGGAAGGGTGGCACAGATACGCAGTATTTT
NA	TRBV11-2	NA	TRBJ2-1	CASSLDRVNEQFF	TGTGCCAGCAGCTTAGACAGGGTCAATGAGCAGTTCTTC
NA	TRBV2	NA	TRBJ1-5	CASSERQVAAYSNQPQHF	TGTGCCAGCAGCGAAAGACAGGTGGCGGCTTATAGCAATCAGCCCCAGCATTTT
NA	TRBV28	TRBD2	TRBJ2-1	CASSVGGSVNEQFF	TGTGCCAGCAGTGTCGGGGGGAGCGTAAATGAGCAGTTCTTC
NA	TRBV3-1/TRBV3-2	TRBD2	TRBJ2-2	CASSQEQAGDTGELFF	TGTGCCAGCAGCCAAGAACAGGCGGGGGATACCGGGGAGCTGTTTTTT
NA	TRBV5-6	TRBD2	TRBJ2-7	CASSLEGGGPPGKHF	TGTGCCAGCAGCTTGGAAGGCGGGGGGCCTCCCGGGAAGCACTTC
NA	TRBV18	TRBD2	TRBJ2-2	CASSQSAGGTTGELFF	TGTGCCAGCTCACAGTCTGCGGGGGGGACGACCGGGGAGCTGTTTTTT
NA	TRBV12-3/TRBV12-4	NA	TRBJ2-1	CASSLTWGEQFF	TGTGCCAGCAGTTTGACATGGGGCGAGCAGTTCTTC
once	TRBV27	NA	TRBJ2-3	CASSFSPADTQYF	TGTGCCAGCAGTTTCTCACCAGCGGATACGCAGTATTTT
NA	TRBV4-1	TRBD2	TRBJ2-3	CASSQVSGGGPTDTQYF	TGCGCCAGCAGCCAAGTGAGTGGCGGGGGGCCCACAGATACGCAGTATTTT
NA	TRBV6-6	TRBD1	TRBJ1-6	CASSYSTGGDPLHF	TGTGCCAGCAGTTACTCAACAGGGGGGGATCCCCTCCACTTT
few	TRBV3-1/TRBV3-2	TRBD1	TRBJ2-7	CASSQDTKDRERLEYF	TGTGCCAGCAGCCAAGATACAAAGGACAGGGAGAGGCTAGAGTACTTC
NA	TRBV7-9	NA	TRBJ1-1	CASSRSPEAFF	TGTGCCAGCAGCCGAAGCCCTGAAGCTTTCTTT
once	TRBV24-1	TRBD1	TRBJ2-7	CATSPGGLGQYF	TGTGCCACCAGTCCAGGGGGCTTGGGGCAGTACTTC
NA	TRBV2	TRBD2	TRBJ2-2	CASSEPRIASGSLGGGELFF	TGTGCCAGCAGTGAGCCGAGAATAGCTAGCGGCTCTTTAGGAGGCGGGGAGCTGTTTTTT
few	TRBV19	NA	TRBJ1-1	CASGHSSGISAFF	TGTGCCAGTGGCCACTCTAGCGGAATTTCAGCTTTCTTT
NA	TRBV7-9	TRBD1	TRBJ2-3	CASSLSTGGDSTDTQYF	TGTGCCAGCAGCTTATCGACAGGGGGAGATAGCACAGATACGCAGTATTTT
NA	TRBV29-1	NA	TRBJ2-1	CSGSRGNEQFF	TGCAGCGGGTCCAGGGGCAATGAGCAGTTCTTC
NA	TRBV27	NA	TRBJ2-1	CASSLWSESSYNEQFF	TGTGCCAGCAGTTTATGGAGCGAAAGCTCCTACAATGAGCAGTTCTTC
NA	TRBV19	NA	TRBJ2-1	CASTRGRSSYNEQFF	TGTGCCAGTACCCGGGGGAGGAGCTCCTACAATGAGCAGTTCTTC
NA	TRBV5-5	NA	TRBJ1-1	CASSLSVNTEAFF	TGTGCCAGCAGCTTGTCAGTGAACACTGAAGCTTTCTTT
once	TRBV5-1	NA	TRBJ1-1	CASSSTIGRTEAFF	TGCGCCAGCAGCTCGACAATCGGGAGGACTGAAGCTTTCTTT
NA	TRBV3-1/TRBV3-2	NA	TRBJ1-2	CASSQRAADSTYGYTF	TGTGCCAGCAGCCAGCGTGCGGCGGACAGTACCTATGGCTACACCTTC
NA	TRBV19	NA	TRBJ1-5	CASGAEPHQPQHF	TGTGCCTCTGGGGCAGAGCCACATCAGCCCCAGCATTTT
NA	TRBV10-1	TRBD1	TRBJ2-7	CASSSGTGSSYEQYF	TGCGCCAGCAGCTCCGGGACAGGGAGCTCCTACGAGCAGTACTTC
NA	TRBV18	NA	TRBJ1-4	CASSPRRANEKLFF	TGTGCCAGCTCACCAAGGAGAGCTAATGAAAAACTGTTTTTT
NA	TRBV28	TRBD2	TRBJ2-3	CASSFSELAGTTQYF	TGTGCCAGCAGTTTCTCAGAACTAGCGGGGACCACGCAGTATTTT
NA	TRBV6-5	NA	TRBJ1-5	CASREGTNQPQHF	TGTGCCAGCAGGGAGGGCACCAATCAGCCCCAGCATTTT
NA	TRBV6-6	NA	TRBJ1-2	CASSDSYGYTF	TGTGCCAGCAGCGACAGCTATGGCTACACCTTC
once	TRBV18	NA	TRBJ1-4	CASSPSPTANEKLFF	TGTGCCAGCTCACCAAGTCCCACAGCTAATGAAAAACTGTTTTTT
NA	TRBV24-1	NA	TRBJ2-7	CATSDRQSGSEQYF	TGTGCCACCAGTGATCGACAGTCCGGGTCCGAGCAGTACTTC
NA	TRBV4-1	NA	TRBJ2-2	CASSPGQGPDGELFF	TGCGCCAGCAGCCCGGGACAAGGGCCCGACGGGGAGCTGTTTTTT
NA	TRBV28	TRBD2	TRBJ2-7	CASRGRDEQYF	TGTGCCAGCAGGGGGAGGGACGAGCAGTACTTC
NA	TRBV5-1	NA	TRBJ2-7	CASSSTTGRSSYEQYF	TGCGCCAGCAGCTCGACCACAGGGCGATCCTCCTACGAGCAGTACTTC
NA	TRBV18	TRBD1	TRBJ1-1	CASSPEHRGPRTEAFF	TGTGCCAGCTCACCAGAACACAGGGGGCCTCGTACTGAAGCTTTCTTT
few	TRBV7-6	NA	TRBJ2-1	CASSKLAASSYNEQFF	TGTGCCAGCAGCAAACTAGCAGCGAGCTCCTACAATGAGCAGTTCTTC
NA	TRBV3-1/TRBV3-2	TRBD1	TRBJ1-2	CASSQGGRQGGYTF	TGTGCCAGCAGCCAGGGAGGCAGACAGGGCGGCTACACCTTC
once	TRBV6-5	NA	TRBJ1-6	CASSWDFYDSPLHF	TGTGCCAGCAGTTGGGACTTTTATGATTCACCCCTCCACTTT
NA	TRBV15	TRBD2	TRBJ2-2	CATSRTAGTRSLNTGELFF	TGTGCCACCAGCAGGACGGCCGGGACTAGATCCCTGAACACCGGGGAGCTGTTTTTT
once	TRBV6-5	NA	TRBJ1-1	CASSLNPGGTEAFF	TGTGCCAGCAGTTTAAATCCTGGCGGCACTGAAGCTTTCTTT
NA	TRBV5-1	NA	TRBJ1-4	CASSLLADSEKLFF	TGCGCCAGCAGCTTACTAGCAGACTCTGAAAAACTGTTTTTT
NA	TRBV19	TRBD2	TRBJ2-5	CASSISGGVGETQYF	TGTGCCAGTAGTATTTCGGGGGGGGTTGGAGAGACCCAGTACTTC
NA	TRBV2	NA	TRBJ1-1	CASSEIARAGDTEAFF	TGTGCCAGCAGTGAGATCGCCCGGGCGGGAGACACTGAAGCTTTCTTT
NA	TRBV13	NA	TRBJ2-6	CASSLDRTAHSGANVLTF	TGTGCCAGCAGCTTAGATCGGACAGCCCACTCTGGGGCCAACGTCCTGACTTTC
NA	TRBV5-1	TRBD1	TRBJ2-3	CASSKQGSPTRTDTQYF	TGCGCCAGCAGCAAACAGGGGTCCCCTACCCGCACAGATACGCAGTATTTT
NA	TRBV3-1/TRBV3-2	TRBD2	TRBJ2-1	CASSQSGGAKEQFF	TGTGCCAGCAGCCAGAGCGGGGGGGCAAAGGAGCAGTTCTTC
NA	TRBV6-5	NA	TRBJ1-4	CASWQGTHEKLFF	TGTGCCTCCTGGCAGGGTACCCACGAAAAACTGTTTTTT